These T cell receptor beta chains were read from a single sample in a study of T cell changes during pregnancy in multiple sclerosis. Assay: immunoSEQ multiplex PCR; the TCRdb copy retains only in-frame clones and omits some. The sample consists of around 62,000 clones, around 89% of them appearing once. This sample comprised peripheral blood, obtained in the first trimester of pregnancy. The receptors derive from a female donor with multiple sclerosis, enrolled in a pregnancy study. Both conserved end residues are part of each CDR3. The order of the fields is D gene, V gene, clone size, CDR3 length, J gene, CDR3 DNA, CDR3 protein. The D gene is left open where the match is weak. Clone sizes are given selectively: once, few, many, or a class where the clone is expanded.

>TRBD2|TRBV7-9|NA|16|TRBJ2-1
TGTGCCAGCAGCTTAGCAGCGGGAGGGCCTATGAATGAGCAGTTCTTC
CASSLAAGGPMNEQFF
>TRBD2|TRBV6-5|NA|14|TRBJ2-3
TGTGCCAGCAGTCACGGACTAGCGGCAGATACGCAGTATTTT
CASSHGLAADTQYF
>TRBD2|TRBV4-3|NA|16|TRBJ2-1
TGCGCCAGCAGCCCGGGCTTAGCGGGGGGTTCCAATGAGCAGTTCTTC
CASSPGLAGGSNEQFF
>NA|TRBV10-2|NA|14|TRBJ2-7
TGCGCCAGCATCGCCGGGACTTCGTCCTACGAGCAGTACTTC
CASIAGTSSYEQYF
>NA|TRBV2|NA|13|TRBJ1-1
TGTGCCAGCAATAGCCATGAGAACACTGAAGCTTTCTTT
CASNSHENTEAFF
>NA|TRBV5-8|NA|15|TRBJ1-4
TGTGCCAGCACCTTGCGGCAGGGCGGGGATGAAAAACTGTTTTTT
CASTLRQGGDEKLFF
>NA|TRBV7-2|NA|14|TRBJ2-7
TGTGCCAGCAGCTTATCGAGCCCGATCTACGAGCAGTACTTC
CASSLSSPIYEQYF
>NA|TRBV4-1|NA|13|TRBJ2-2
TGCGCCAGCAGCCAAGGGAGCACCGGGGAGCTGTTTTTT
CASSQGSTGELFF
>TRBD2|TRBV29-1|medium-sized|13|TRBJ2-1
TGCAGCGTTGTGGGAGGGCGACAATTCTACGTGTTCTTC
CSVVGGRQFYVFF
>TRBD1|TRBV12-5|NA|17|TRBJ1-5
TGTGCTAGTGGTTTGGTTTCCTCACAGGGGTTCAATCAGCCCCAGCATTTT
CASGLVSSQGFNQPQHF
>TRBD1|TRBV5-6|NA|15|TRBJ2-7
TGTGCCAGCAGCTTGGTACAGGGGTGGGACATTGAGCAGTACTTC
CASSLVQGWDIEQYF
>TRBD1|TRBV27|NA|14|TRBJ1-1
TGTGCCAGCAGTATGGGCACAGGGGTAACTGAAGCTTTCTTT
CASSMGTGVTEAFF
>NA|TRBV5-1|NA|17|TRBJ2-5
TGCGCCAGCAGCCACATCCGGGCGGGGTCCTTGGGAGAGACCCAGTACTTC
CASSHIRAGSLGETQYF
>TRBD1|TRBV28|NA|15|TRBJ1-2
TGTGCCAGCAGCTCGACAGGGGTTGGTGACGGTGGCTACACCTTC
CASSSTGVGDGGYTF
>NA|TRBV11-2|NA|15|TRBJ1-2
TGTGCCAGCAGCTTAGATAAGGCAGGGCAGAGTGGCTACACCTTC
CASSLDKAGQSGYTF
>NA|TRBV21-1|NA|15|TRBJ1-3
TGTGCCAGCAGCAAAGTGCGGGCTTCGGGAAACACCATATATTTT
CASSKVRASGNTIYF
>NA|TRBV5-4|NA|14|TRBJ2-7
TGTGCCAGCAGTAGGACAGACCTTTACTACGAGCAGTACTTC
CASSRTDLYYEQYF
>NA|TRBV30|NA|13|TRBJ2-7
TGTGCCTGGAGTGTAAACAGTAACTACGAGCAGTACTTC
CAWSVNSNYEQYF
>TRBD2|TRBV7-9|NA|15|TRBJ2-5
TGTGCCAGCAGCTGGTCATCGAGGGGAGGGGAGACCCAGTACTTC
CASSWSSRGGETQYF
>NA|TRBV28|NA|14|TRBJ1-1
TGTGCCAGCAGTTCCCCAGGACTAAACACTGAAGCTTTCTTT
CASSSPGLNTEAFF
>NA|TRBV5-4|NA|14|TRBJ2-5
TGTGCCAGCAGCTCCTCAGGAAGGCAAGAGACCCAGTACTTC
CASSSSGRQETQYF
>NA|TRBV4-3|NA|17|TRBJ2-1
TGCGCCAGCAGCCAGTCCCTCCCAGGGTACCCCTACAATGAGCAGTTCTTC
CASSQSLPGYPYNEQFF
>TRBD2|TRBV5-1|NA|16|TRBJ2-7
TGCGCCAGCAGCTTGAGAATAGCGGGAGGGATCTACGAGCAGTACTTC
CASSLRIAGGIYEQYF
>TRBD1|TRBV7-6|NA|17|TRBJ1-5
TGTGCCAGCAGCCCCGTCTTCGGACAGGGGAGCAATCAGCCCCAGCATTTT
CASSPVFGQGSNQPQHF
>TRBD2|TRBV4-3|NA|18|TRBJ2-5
TGCGCCAGCAGCCAGGAGGGTAGCGGGGGGGCCGTCCAAGAGACCCAGTACTTC
CASSQEGSGGAVQETQYF
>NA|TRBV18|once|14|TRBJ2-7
TGTGCCAGCTCACCACTGGACGGGACCTACGAGCAGTACTTC
CASSPLDGTYEQYF
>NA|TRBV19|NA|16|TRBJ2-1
TGTGCCAGTAGTGGCGGAGCAGGGGTAACTTACAATGAGCAGTTCTTC
CASSGGAGVTYNEQFF
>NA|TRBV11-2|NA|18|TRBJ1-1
TGTGCCAGCAGTTTGGGTTGGGGGGACGATTTTATGAACACTGAAGCTTTCTTT
CASSLGWGDDFMNTEAFF